The clone carrying this TCR beta chain was counted a few times. This CDR3 contains 15 residues. The sample originates from a study of blood T cell repertoires in COVID-19. Only in-frame clones appear in the TCRdb table, and some are missing; sequencing was by immunoSEQ multiplex PCR. The profile covers over 200,000 clones, with 80% to 95% appearing a single time and 0.7% to 0.85% taken by the ten largest. The sequence derives from a man in his sixties with COVID-19, enrolled during active disease. The chain uses TRBV21-1 and TRBJ1-3. TRBV21-1 is classified as a pseudogene. What was sequenced was peripheral blood. The CDR3 sequence is CASFPRGYSGNTIYF. DNA of the CDR3: TGTGCCAGCTTTCCCCGGGGATACTCTGGAAACACCATATATTTT.